The sequence of this T cell receptor (beta chain) was determined in a study of blood T cells in healthy people across ages. Through a sample-barcoded 5' primer and a J-beta primer mix, a second PCR was run for 7 to 11 cycles. TCRdb re-called the 5' RACE reads through MiXCR, storing one row per CDR3 protein. The sample holds fewer than 1,000,000 distinct CDR3 sequences, more than 35% seen once. CDR1 and CDR2 from the germline V gene are SNHLY and FYNNEI. Trimming pared 3 bases from V and 6 bases from J, leaving 17 bases between. The CDR3 spans 15 residues. The sequencing sample was made of blood. V usage is TRBV2 and J usage is TRBJ1-2; D uncertain. The clonotype originates from a man older than 75 in good health. The CDR3 sequence is CASSDGDLWLNGYTF. As DNA, the CDR3 is TGTGCCAGCAGTGATGGGGATCTATGGCTTAATGGCTACACCTTC.